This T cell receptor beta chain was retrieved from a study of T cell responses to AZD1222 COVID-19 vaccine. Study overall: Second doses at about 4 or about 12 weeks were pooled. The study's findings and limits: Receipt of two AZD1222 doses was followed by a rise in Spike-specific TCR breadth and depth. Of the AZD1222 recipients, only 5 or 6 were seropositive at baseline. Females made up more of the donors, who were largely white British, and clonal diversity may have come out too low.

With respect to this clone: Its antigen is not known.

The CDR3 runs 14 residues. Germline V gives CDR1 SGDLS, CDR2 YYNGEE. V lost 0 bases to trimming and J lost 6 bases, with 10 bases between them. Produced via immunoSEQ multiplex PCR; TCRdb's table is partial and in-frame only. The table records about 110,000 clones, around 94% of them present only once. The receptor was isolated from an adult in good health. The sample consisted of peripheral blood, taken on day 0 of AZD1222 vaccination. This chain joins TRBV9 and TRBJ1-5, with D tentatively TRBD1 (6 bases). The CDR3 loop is CASSVAGGPQPQHF. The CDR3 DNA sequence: TGTGCCAGCAGCGTAGCGGGGGGCCCTCAGCCCCAGCATTTT.